The 3 T cell receptor beta chains given below trace back to one sample, sequenced in a study of shared clonotypes between healthy human individuals. The table came from immunoSEQ multiplex PCR; TCRdb's copy has only in-frame clones and leaves some out. This sample has about 520,000 clones; approximately 81% occur once, and the top ten carry 12%. Sequences were obtained from PBMCs. These receptors were collected from a woman aged 40 to 49 in good health. Some clones in this sample may be carry-over from other donors' samples.

This clone appeared once. The V gene is TRBV11-2, the J gene TRBJ2-7; D possibly corresponds to TRBD1 (6 bases). Trimming took off 6 bases at V and 2 bases at J, with 11 bases between the two ends. This CDR3 has 13 residues. Per the germline V gene, CDR1 is SGHAT and CDR2 is FQNNGV. CDR3 amino acids: CASRGASTYEQYF. CDR3 bases: TGTGCCAGCAGGGGGGCCTCGACCTACGAGCAGTACTTC.

This clone was recorded once. The chain recombines TRBV5-1 with TRBJ2-2, with D possibly matching TRBD1 (5 bases). This CDR3 is 14 amino acids long. Trimming stripped 4 bases from V and 3 bases from J, with 10 bases between. Germline V gene lookup returns CDR1 SGHRS and CDR2 YFSETQ. The CDR3 loop reads CASSTDRYTGELFF. CDR3 in DNA: TGCGCCAGCAGCACAGACAGATACACCGGGGAGCTGTTTTTT. Full variable domain (outside the CDR3, taken from reference TRBV5-1 and TRBJ2-2): KAGVTQTPRYLIKTRGQQVTLSCSPISGHRSVSWYQQTPGQGLQFLFEYFSETQRNKGNFPGRFSGRQFSNSRSEMNVSTLELGDSALYLCASSTDRYTGELFFGEGSRLTVL.

The chain carries TRBV4-1 and TRBJ2-3, with no clear D. V lost 0 bases, J lost 2 bases, and 9 bases lay in between. The CDR3 spans 15 residues. Per germline, CDR1 MGHRA and CDR2 YSYEKL. CDR3 sequence (DNA): TGCGCCAGCAGCCAAGATCCGGCGCACACAGATACGCAGTATTTT. Its protein product is CASSQDPAHTDTQYF.